These 18 T cell receptor beta chains were sequenced from one sample in a study of shared clonotypes between healthy human individuals. This table comes from immunoSEQ multiplex PCR, and its TCRdb copy is limited to in-frame clones, with some not included. The data contain 85,000 to 100,000 clones, roughly two thirds of them singletons. The material sequenced was memory CD8+ T cells sorted from blood. Specified subset: CD45RO+ cells pooled with CCR7-negative TemRA cells. These receptor sequences come from a man between 25 and 39 years old in good health.

This clone is a singleton in its sample. The J gene is TRBJ2-5, the V gene TRBV11-2, with unresolved D. Trimming shortened V by 6 bases and J by 2 bases, and 4 bases separated the two germline ends. CDR1 is SGHAT and CDR2 is FQNNGV in the germline V gene. This CDR3 has 11 amino acids. The CDR3 coding sequence is TGTGCCAGCAGGTCACAAGAGACCCAGTACTTC. Amino acids: CASRSQETQYF. Full variable domain (rest looked up from reference TRBV11-2 and TRBJ2-5): EAGVAQSPRYKIIEKRQSVAFWCNPISGHATLYWYQQILGQGPKLLIQFQNNGVVDDSQLPKDRFSAERLKGVDSTLKIQPAKLEDSAVYLCASRSQETQYFGPGTRLLVL.

This clone was observed once. The chain uses TRBV20-1 and TRBJ2-7; tentatively, D is TRBD1 or TRBD2 (5 bases each). Germline CDR1 reads DFQATT; CDR2 reads SNEGSKA (reference sequence). This CDR3 region has 11 residues. The V end was cut by 7 bases, the J end by 3 bases, with 10 bases between. The CDR3 coding sequence is TGCAGTGGGGGGAGTGTCTACGAGCAGTACTTC. Amino acid sequence: CSGGSVYEQYF.

V and J are TRBV6-5 and TRBJ2-7; weak D call: TRBD1 (6 bases). The CDR3 is 14 residues long. From germline, CDR1 is MNHEY and CDR2 SVGAGI. The ends were cut back, 7 bases at V and 4 bases at J, with 17 bases in the middle. CDR3 amino acids: CASTPPGHPYEQYF. In DNA form, the CDR3 reads TGTGCCAGCACCCCGCCGGGACATCCGTACGAGCAGTACTTC.

The gene calls are TRBV19 and TRBJ2-2, with D hard to call. The germline V gene encodes CDR1 LNHDA and CDR2 SQIVND (reference sequence). CDR3 length equals 15 residues. With 7 bases removed from V and 4 bases from J, the gap between germline ends came to 16 bases. CDR3 amino acids: CASKVGREITGELFF. The CDR3 DNA reads as TGTGCCAGTAAGGTGGGCAGAGAGATCACCGGGGAGCTGTTTTTT. The whole variable domain, remainder taken from reference TRBV19 and TRBJ2-2, is DGGITQSPKYLFRKEGQNVTLSCEQNLNHDAMYWYRQDPGQGLRLIYYSQIVNDFQKGDIAEGYSVSREKKESFPLTVTSAQKNPTAFYLCASKVGREITGELFFGEGSRLTVL.

The table lists this clone with a few counts. This chain connects TRBV6-6 to TRBJ2-7; D uncertain. This CDR3 comprises 13 residues. Germline values: CDR1 MNHNY, CDR2 SVGAGI (reference sequence). V was shortened by 2 bases and J by 5 bases, with 10 bases between the two germline ends. As DNA, the CDR3 is TGTGCCAGCAGTTACAGGGAATTCCACGAGCAGTACTTC. Translating gives CASSYREFHEQYF.

The V and J genes are TRBV25-1 and TRBJ2-3, with 12 bases that match TRBD2. J gave up 2 bases and V 2 bases, and 2 bases lay outside the gene matches. This CDR3 comprises 16 residues. CDR1 and CDR2 (germline): MGHDK, SYGVNS. This chain's CDR3 is CASSEGLAGITDTQYF. CDR3 sequence (DNA): TGTGCCAGCAGTGAAGGACTAGCGGGGATCACAGATACGCAGTATTTT.

V gene TRBV9 combines with J gene TRBJ2-4, with 11 nucleotides matching TRBD1. The CDR3 has 16 residues. Trimming cost V 3 bases and J 11 bases; bases outside gene matches: 13. Germline V lookup: CDR1 SGDLS, CDR2 YYNGEE. CDR3 protein: CASSADRTGGLPLQYF. The CDR3 bases are TGTGCCAGCAGCGCAGACAGGACAGGGGGCCTCCCCCTTCAGTACTTC.

The chain combines TRBV15 with TRBJ1-2; a weak D match, TRBD1 (5 bases). V shed 6 bases and J shed 0 bases, with 5 bases lying between them. Germline CDR1 LNHNV, CDR2 YYDKDF (reference sequence). The length of the CDR3 is 12 residues. For the CDR3, the DNA is TGTGCCACCAGGGGGCCTAACTATGGCTACACCTTC. Protein sequence: CATRGPNYGYTF.

This clone was counted only a few times. CDR3 amino acids: CASSFVAGNYGYTF. Written as DNA, the CDR3 is TGTGCCAGCAGTTTCGTTGCAGGAAACTATGGCTACACCTTC. The rearrangement links TRBV27 to TRBJ1-2; no clear D. V was pared by 3 bases and J by 2 bases, with 10 bases between. Germline V gene lookup returns CDR1 MNHEY and CDR2 SMNVEV (reference sequence). The CDR3 runs 14 residues.

This chain uses TRBV4-1 with TRBJ2-1; 12 bases map to TRBD2. This CDR3 is built from 16 residues. The J segment lost 4 bases and the V segment lost 2 bases, leaving 3 bases of the junction unmatched. CDR1 and CDR2 (germline): MGHRA, YSYEKL. CDR3 sequence reads: CASSQLAGGPYNEQFF. The DNA for the CDR3 is TGCGCCAGCAGCCAACTAGCGGGAGGGCCTTACAATGAGCAGTTCTTC.

A single count supports this clone. The chain uses TRBV19 and TRBJ2-1, with 12 nucleotides matching TRBD2. This CDR3 comprises 16 residues. V shed 3 bases and J 8 bases; nucleotides not matched to a gene: 8. Germline CDR1 reads LNHDA; CDR2 reads SQIVND (reference sequence). The CDR3 bases are TGTGCCAGTAGTATCAGGCGACTAGCGGGAGTCGATGAGCAGTTCTTC. It translates to CASSIRRLAGVDEQFF.

The CDR3 nucleotides are TGTGCTAGTGGTCCACCTAAGGGTTACAATGAGCAGTTCTTC. It translates to CASGPPKGYNEQFF. This chain uses TRBV12-5 with TRBJ2-1; D is ambiguous. Looked up from germline, CDR1 is LGHNT and CDR2 is FRNRAP. The CDR3 has 14 amino acids. The V end lost 5 bases, the J end lost 4 bases, and 12 bases lay between the germline ends.

The chain employs TRBV15 and TRBJ1-2, with 8 bases fitting TRBD1. CDR1 LNHNV and CDR2 YYDKDF come from the germline V gene (reference sequence). This CDR3 has 16 amino acids. Trimming at V came to 5 bases and at J to 5 bases, leaving 13 bases not matched to a gene. The DNA for the CDR3 is TGTGCCACCAGCTCGACGGACAGGGACGGTTTTTATGGCTACACCTTC. Its protein product is CATSSTDRDGFYGYTF.

This clone was counted a few times. This chain uses TRBV29-1 with TRBJ2-1; maybe TRBD1 (5 bases). The germline gives CDR1 SQVTM, CDR2 ANQGSEA. This CDR3 has 17 amino acids. With 0 bases removed from V and 2 bases from J, the gap between germline ends came to 17 bases. The CDR3 bases are TGCAGCGTTGAAGACCGTGGTTTAGGGGTAGCCTACAATGAGCAGTTCTTC. It codes for CSVEDRGLGVAYNEQFF.

This clone turned up a few times. The V gene is TRBV27, the J gene TRBJ2-1; D call uncertain. Deletions cut 3 bases from V and 6 bases from J, with 12 bases between. From germline, CDR1 is MNHEY and CDR2 SMNVEV (reference sequence). This CDR3 has 14 residues. As DNA, the CDR3 is TGTGCCAGCAGTTTTGTGGGCACCGGCAATGAGCAGTTCTTC. It specifies CASSFVGTGNEQFF.

This clone was found a few times. The chain joins TRBV2 to TRBJ2-2; D ambiguous. V was cut by 6 bases and J by 6 bases, with 17 bases left in between. Germline-derived CDR1 and CDR2 are SNHLY and FYNNEI. This CDR3 spans 15 amino acids. CDR3 loop: CASSRSEVSPGELFF. The DNA of the CDR3 is TGTGCCAGCAGCCGGAGCGAGGTTAGCCCCGGGGAGCTGTTTTTT.

In its sample, this clone was seen many times. Other DNA sequences in the same sample also yield this CDR3. The rearrangement joins TRBV6-1 to TRBJ2-1; the match to TRBD2 covers 11 bases. Germline values: CDR1 MNHNS, CDR2 SASEGT. The CDR3 is made up of 16 amino acids. Germline trimming cut 4 bases from V and 4 bases from J; bases unmatched to any gene: 6. In DNA, the CDR3 is TGTGCCAGCAGTGGGCTAGCGGGAGGATTATACAATGAGCAGTTCTTC. Translation: CASSGLAGGLYNEQFF.

This clone was seen once. V and J are TRBV6-5 and TRBJ2-5, with TRBD1 matching over 8 bases. With V trimmed by 6 bases and J by 5 bases, 5 bases remained unmatched. CDR3 length: 13 amino acids. The germline CDR1 and CDR2 sequences are MNHEY and SVGAGI. The CDR3 region is CASRGQGRETQYF. Written as DNA, the CDR3 is TGTGCCAGCAGAGGACAGGGCCGGGAGACCCAGTACTTC.